A single sample gave rise to the 12 T cell receptor beta chains below, sequenced in a study of cytomegalovirus exposure and HLA in healthy donors. The PCR ran on 60 Vbeta and 13 Jbeta primers. Profiled with immunoSEQ multiplex PCR; TCRdb holds only in-frame clones, not every one. The table includes 90,000 to 100,000 clones, about 78% detected once. Sequences were obtained from PBMCs. These receptors were collected from a woman aged 40 to 55 in good health and CMV-seronegative.

This clone was picked up a small number of times. This rearrangement joins TRBV10-3 to TRBJ2-3; D is possibly TRBD2 (6 bases). Trimming removed 7 bases at V and 2 bases at J, with 10 bases between. The CDR3 consists of 13 residues. The germline V gene has CDR1 ENHRY and CDR2 SYGVKD. The CDR3 loop reads CAITGGNTDTQYF. The CDR3 coding sequence is TGTGCCATCACGGGCGGGAACACAGATACGCAGTATTTT.

This chain links TRBV30 with TRBJ1-2; 9 positions agree with TRBD1. This CDR3 is 14 amino acids long. CDR1 is GTSNPN and CDR2 is SVGIG in the germline V gene (reference sequence). With 2 bases clipped from V and 7 bases from J, the junction kept 8 bases outside the gene matches. The CDR3 reads CAWSPDRGFGGYTF. CDR3 bases: TGTGCCTGGAGTCCCGACAGGGGGTTCGGTGGCTACACCTTC.

This clone came up a few times. Here the CDR3 reads CASSDPGQRSNQPQHF. The CDR3 region has the DNA TGTGCCAGCAGTGACCCGGGACAGAGAAGCAATCAGCCCCAGCATTTT. The chain couples TRBV6-8 to TRBJ1-5, with 7 bases fitting TRBD1. From germline, CDR1 is MNHGY and CDR2 SAAAGT. CDR3 length: 16 residues. Trimming cost V 5 bases and J 1 base; bases outside gene matches: 8.

This clone turned up a few times. This sequence joins TRBV2 and TRBJ1-5; the D is unclear. The CDR3 extends over 14 amino acids. Germline V gene lookup returns CDR1 SNHLY and CDR2 FYNNEI. The V and J ends lost 7 bases and 0 bases respectively, with 10 bases between them. CDR3 sequence reads: CASTVSNSNQPQHF. CDR3 nucleotides: TGTGCCAGCACAGTCTCAAATAGCAATCAGCCCCAGCATTTT. Looking up the rest from reference TRBV2 and TRBJ1-5 gives the full variable domain: EPEVTQTPSHQVTQMGQEVILRCVPISNHLYFYWYRQILGQKVEFLVSFYNNEISEKSEIFDDQFSVERPDGSNFTLKIRSTKLEDSAMYFCASTVSNSNQPQHFGDGTRLSIL.

V usage is TRBV19 and J usage is TRBJ1-2; possible D gene TRBD1, 6 bases. The germline gives CDR1 LNHDA, CDR2 SQIVND (reference sequence). The CDR3 consists of 14 residues. Trimming stripped 4 bases from V and 3 bases from J, with 12 bases between. The DNA of the CDR3 is TGTGCCAGTAGTAGTCGGGCAGGGGACTATGGCTACACCTTC. This codes for CASSSRAGDYGYTF.

This clone came up a few times. The V call is TRBV6-5, the J call TRBJ2-5; D not certain. This CDR3 spans 14 amino acids. Trimming took 0 bases from V and 3 from J, leaving 8 bases between them. CDR1 MNHEY and CDR2 SVGAGI come from the germline V gene. The CDR3 DNA sequence: TGTGCCAGCAGTTACTCGAGCGTTAAAGAGACCCAGTACTTC. It specifies CASSYSSVKETQYF.

The genes are TRBV18 and TRBJ2-5; D perhaps matches TRBD1 (5 bases). Trimming took 5 bases from V and 2 from J, leaving 9 bases between them. The length of the CDR3 is 13 residues. Germline CDR1 reads KGHSH; CDR2 reads LQKENI. CDR3 nucleotide sequence: TGTGCCAGCTCAACCGACAGACAAGAGACCCAGTACTTC. It codes for CASSTDRQETQYF.

V is TRBV5-1 and J is TRBJ2-2; 10 bases map to TRBD2. V was clipped by 7 bases and J by 7 bases; unmatched bases: 10. The length of the CDR3 is 15 residues. Germline CDR1 is SGHRS and CDR2 is YFSETQ. The CDR3 DNA is TGCGCCAGCTCTCGGCTAGCGGGAGAAGTCGGGGAGCTGTTTTTT. Translating gives CASSRLAGEVGELFF.

This clone occurred once. This rearrangement joins TRBV6-1 to TRBJ2-7; TRBD1 matches 9 bases. With V trimmed by 4 bases and J by 1 base, 14 bases remained unmatched. The CDR3 runs 18 residues. Germline CDR1 and CDR2: MNHNS and SASEGT. The CDR3 DNA reads as TGTGCCAGCAGTGCATATAGGGGTGGGGACAGGGTATCCTACGAGCAGTACTTC. It codes for CASSAYRGGDRVSYEQYF.

The chain is built from TRBV14 and TRBJ1-1; 8 positions match TRBD1. Per the germline V gene, CDR1 is SGHDN and CDR2 is FVKESK. V was clipped by 1 base and J by 5 bases; unmatched bases: 15. The CDR3 loop spans 18 amino acids. The CDR3: CASSQVFGRGPKGTEAFF. CDR3 DNA sequence: TGTGCCAGCAGCCAAGTATTCGGCAGGGGGCCAAAAGGGACTGAAGCTTTCTTT.

The table lists this clone with a few counts. This sequence joins TRBV7-8 and TRBJ1-2; TRBD1 agrees at 8 bases. Unmatched junction bases numbered 6, after V lost 1 base and J lost 5 bases. The CDR3 has 15 amino acids. CDR1 and CDR2 from the germline V gene are SGHVS and FQNEAQ. The CDR3 region is CASSLERTGPYGYTF. The CDR3 DNA is TGTGCCAGCAGCTTAGAAAGGACAGGGCCTTATGGCTACACCTTC.

This clone has a handful of counts. The V gene is TRBV2, the J gene TRBJ2-7; no firm D call. The V gene's germline CDR1 is SNHLY and CDR2 FYNNEI. V was clipped by 4 bases and J by 0 bases, with 4 bases between them. CDR3 length: 12 amino acids. CDR3 amino acids: CASSGDSYEQYF. CDR3 nucleotides: TGTGCCAGCAGTGGCGACTCCTACGAGCAGTACTTC.